The 29 T cell receptor beta chains below come from one sample, sequenced in a study of cytomegalovirus exposure and HLA in healthy donors. PCR used 60 Vbeta primers and 13 Jbeta primers. The method was immunoSEQ multiplex PCR; TCRdb's version includes in-frame clones alone and lacks a portion of them. The repertoire holds about 82,000 clones, with about 9.4% as singletons. The specimen sequenced was PBMCs. These receptors all stem from a man between 60 and 75 years old in good health and CMV-seropositive.

The gene calls are TRBV2 and TRBJ2-3; 8 positions match TRBD2. Per the germline V gene, CDR1 is SNHLY and CDR2 is FYNNEI. V lost 3 bases, J lost 0 bases, and 8 bases stayed unmatched. The CDR3 loop spans 17 amino acids. CDR3 nucleotide sequence: TGTGCCAGCAGTGACCCTAGCGGGCTGCCGAGCACAGATACGCAGTATTTT. Translation: CASSDPSGLPSTDTQYF.

The chain has TRBV7-2 and TRBJ2-1, with 8 bases fitting TRBD2. Germline-derived CDR1 and CDR2 are SGHTA and FQGNSA. CDR3 length: 16 amino acids. Trimming took 4 bases from V and 7 from J; bases not matched to a gene: 12. The CDR3 reads CASSSILAGPRNEQFF. DNA of the CDR3: TGTGCCAGCAGCTCCATTCTAGCGGGCCCTAGGAATGAGCAGTTCTTC. The variable domain in full, with the rest retrieved from reference TRBV7-2 and TRBJ2-1, is GAGVSQSPSNKVTEKGKDVELRCDPISGHTALYWYRQSLGQGLEFLIYFQGNSAPDKSGLPSDRFSAERTGGSVSTLTIQRTQQEDSAVYLCASSSILAGPRNEQFFGPGTRLTVL.

This clone occurred a few times. V and J are TRBV5-1 and TRBJ2-7, with 8 positions matching TRBD2. Per germline, CDR1 SGHRS and CDR2 YFSETQ. The V and J ends lost 2 bases and 3 bases, in that order; junction bases with no gene match: 4. The CDR3 extends over 14 amino acids. The CDR3 region has the DNA TGCGCCAGCAGCTTTCGGCGGGAGGACTACGAGCAGTACTTC. It encodes CASSFRREDYEQYF.

V is TRBV7-6 and J is TRBJ2-2, with 11 bases fitting TRBD1. V was clipped by 5 bases and J by 5 bases; unmatched bases: 4. This CDR3 spans 15 amino acids. Germline V gives CDR1 SGHVS, CDR2 FNYEAQ. CDR3 in amino acids: CASSTGQGATGELFF. CDR3 in DNA: TGTGCCAGCAGCACCGGACAGGGGGCAACCGGGGAGCTGTTTTTT.

In its sample, this clone was seen a few times. The chain combines TRBV28 with TRBJ2-5; unclear D gene. The J call is uncertain, as TRBJ2-7 better fits the DNA end. In germline, CDR1 is MDHEN, CDR2 SYDVKM. The CDR3 consists of 12 residues. The CDR3 here is CASSFQTYEQYF. DNA for the CDR3: TGTGCCAGCAGTTTCCAAACCTACGAGCAGTACTTC.

The chain joins TRBV29-1 to TRBJ2-7; 12 bases agree with TRBD2. The V and J ends lost 6 bases and 6 bases, in that order; junction bases with no gene match: 18. The germline gives CDR1 SQVTM, CDR2 ANQGSEA. The CDR3 totals 17 residues. CDR3 coding DNA: TGCAGCGTCGCAGGGCTAAGCAAGACTAGCGGGAGACTCGAGCAGTACTTC. Protein sequence: CSVAGLSKTSGRLEQYF.

In its sample, this clone was seen a few times. In DNA form, the CDR3 reads TGTGCCAGCAGACAGGGGGGAAGCACAGATACGCAGTATTTT. Its translation is CASRQGGSTDTQYF. The chain uses TRBV7-9 and TRBJ2-3, with 8 bases matching TRBD1. The length of the CDR3 is 14 residues. V lost 6 bases, J lost 0 bases, and 2 bases stayed unmatched. Looked up from germline, CDR1 is SEHNR and CDR2 is FQNEAQ (reference sequence).

The chain combines TRBV5-1 with TRBJ2-3; tentative D call: TRBD1 (6 bases). CDR3 size: 14 residues. Germline V gene data show CDR1 as SGHRS and CDR2 as YFSETQ. V dropped 3 bases and J dropped 4 bases, with 12 bases sitting between them. CDR3 coding DNA: TGCGCCAGCAGCTCGACAGGAGTGTCAGATACGCAGTATTTT. It yields the protein CASSSTGVSDTQYF.

CDR3 region: CAISESSVEQYF. The CDR3 nucleotides read TGTGCCATCAGTGAGTCGTCAGTCGAGCAGTACTTC. This chain links TRBV10-3 with TRBJ2-7; D call uncertain. The germline gives CDR1 ENHRY, CDR2 SYGVKD. Trimming left V 0 bases short and J 6 bases short, with 6 bases between. The CDR3 is 12 residues long.

The table lists this clone with a few counts. V usage is TRBV4-1 and J usage is TRBJ2-4, with 11 bases that match TRBD2. The CDR3 has 18 residues. Germline V gene sequence: CDR1 MGHRA, CDR2 YSYEKL. The V segment lost 4 bases and the J segment 1 base; nucleotides outside the gene matches: 9. CDR3 coding DNA: TGCGCCAGCAGCCTTGGGATAGCGGGAGGGTCGGCCAAAAACATTCAGTACTTC. Translated: CASSLGIAGGSAKNIQYF.

For this clone: Germline and junction disagree at one end, which may indicate a read error. DNA of the CDR3: TGTGCCAGCAGTTACGCTGAGGCGTTAAACTATGGCTACCCCTTC. Translated: CASSYAEALNYGYPF. V is TRBV6-6 and J is TRBJ1-2; D call uncertain. CDR1 and CDR2 from the germline V gene are MNHNY and SVGAGI (reference sequence). This CDR3 is built from 15 residues.

The chain joins TRBV5-1 to TRBJ1-1, with TRBD1 matching 9 bases. The V gene's germline CDR1 is SGHRS and CDR2 YFSETQ. The CDR3 extends over 15 amino acids. Losses at the gene ends were 1 base for V and 1 base for J; bases not matched to a gene: 2. In nucleotides, the CDR3 is TGCGCCAGCAGCTTGCAGGACAGGGGGAACACTGAAGCTTTCTTT. Protein sequence: CASSLQDRGNTEAFF. Full variable domain (rest looked up from reference TRBV5-1 and TRBJ1-1): KAGVTQTPRYLIKTRGQQVTLSCSPISGHRSVSWYQQTPGQGLQFLFEYFSETQRNKGNFPGRFSGRQFSNSRSEMNVSTLELGDSALYLCASSLQDRGNTEAFFGQGTRLTVV.

The rearrangement links TRBV7-9 to TRBJ2-3; TRBD2 matches 9 bases. The CDR3 loop spans 15 amino acids. Trimming removed 5 bases from V and 1 base from J; junction bases left unmatched: 4. Germline CDR1 is SEHNR and CDR2 is FQNEAQ (reference sequence). The CDR3 DNA is TGTGCCAGCAGCCAAGGACTAGCGCGCACAGATACGCAGTATTTT. Translation: CASSQGLARTDTQYF. Supplemented by reference TRBV7-9 and TRBJ2-3, the full variable domain reads DTGVSQNPRHKITKRGQNVTFRCDPISEHNRLYWYRQTLGQGPEFLTYFQNEAQLEKSRLLSDRFSAERPKGSFSTLEIQRTEQGDSAMYLCASSQGLARTDTQYFGPGTRLTVL.

This chain joins TRBV5-1 and TRBJ1-4; TRBD1 matches 9 bases. Looked up from germline, CDR1 is SGHRS and CDR2 is YFSETQ. Trimming removed 4 bases from V and 8 bases from J; junction bases left unmatched: 6. The CDR3 runs 14 residues. In nucleotides, the CDR3 is TGCGCCAGCAGCCCGGGGACAGGGCGGGAAAAACTGTTTTTT. It codes for CASSPGTGREKLFF. Variable domain in full (rest from reference TRBV5-1 and TRBJ1-4): KAGVTQTPRYLIKTRGQQVTLSCSPISGHRSVSWYQQTPGQGLQFLFEYFSETQRNKGNFPGRFSGRQFSNSRSEMNVSTLELGDSALYLCASSPGTGREKLFFGSGTQLSVL.

This chain links TRBV29-1 with TRBJ1-5, with TRBD1 as a possible D gene (6 bases). Trimming cost V 1 base and J 7 bases, with 17 bases left between them. The CDR3 runs 15 residues. CDR1 and CDR2 (germline): SQVTM, ANQGSEA. The DNA for the CDR3 is TGCAGCGTTGAAGCCGAGGGGGGCGGGAGGCAGCCCCAGCATTTT. It encodes CSVEAEGGGRQPQHF.

This chain joins TRBV19 and TRBJ2-3; possible D gene TRBD1, 5 bases. There are 15 residues in the CDR3. The germline V gene encodes CDR1 LNHDA and CDR2 SQIVND (reference sequence). V lost 7 bases, J lost 5 bases, and 19 bases lay in between. The CDR3 here is CASTGRTPPEDTQYF. The CDR3 nucleotides read TGTGCCAGTACGGGCCGGACACCCCCGGAAGATACGCAGTATTTT. Full variable domain (missing parts from reference TRBV19 and TRBJ2-3): DGGITQSPKYLFRKEGQNVTLSCEQNLNHDAMYWYRQDPGQGLRLIYYSQIVNDFQKGDIAEGYSVSREKKESFPLTVTSAQKNPTAFYLCASTGRTPPEDTQYFGPGTRLTVL.

This clone was counted a few times. The CDR3 DNA reads TGTGCCAGTAGTATGCTGCAGGCCTACTACAATGAGCAGTTCTTC. Its protein is CASSMLQAYYNEQFF. The chain uses TRBV19 and TRBJ2-1; the D is unclear. CDR3 length equals 15 residues. The V end was cut by 3 bases, the J end by 3 bases, with 12 bases between. The V gene's germline CDR1 is LNHDA and CDR2 SQIVND (reference sequence).

The table lists this clone with a few counts. This chain joins TRBV9 and TRBJ1-3, with 9 positions matching TRBD1. CDR1 and CDR2 from the germline V gene are SGDLS and YYNGEE. Trimming removed 3 bases from V and 2 bases from J; junction bases left unmatched: 3. The CDR3 loop spans 15 amino acids. DNA of the CDR3: TGTGCCAGCAGCGCAAACAGGGGGCCTGGAAACACCATATATTTT. This gives the protein CASSANRGPGNTIYF.

Here the CDR3 reads CASRESGAVSSPLHF. The CDR3 region has the DNA TGTGCCAGCAGGGAAAGCGGGGCAGTGAGTTCACCCCTCCACTTT. The chain has TRBV6-4 and TRBJ1-6; tentatively, D is TRBD1 (5 bases). Germline V gene data show CDR1 as MRHNA and CDR2 as SNTAGT. The CDR3 is 15 amino acids. V dropped 6 bases and J dropped 9 bases, with 18 bases sitting between them.

The chain employs TRBV28 and TRBJ1-2; 9 bases align to TRBD1. The CDR3 extends over 12 amino acids. Germline CDR1 is MDHEN and CDR2 is SYDVKM. Trimming removed 6 bases from V and 5 bases from J; junction bases left unmatched: 1. The CDR3 nucleotides read TGTGCCAGCAGGGGGACAGGGTATGGCTACACCTTC. This translates into CASRGTGYGYTF.

At least ten counts were recorded for this clone. The CDR3 DNA sequence: TGTGCCAGCAGTGTCAGCGGGTTTAACACAGATACGCAGTATTTT. Residues: CASSVSGFNTDTQYF. The rearrangement joins TRBV2 to TRBJ2-3; possible D gene TRBD2, 6 bases. CDR1 is SNHLY, CDR2 FYNNEI, per germline. The CDR3 is 15 amino acids. Trimming shortened V by 4 bases and J by 2 bases, and 13 bases separated the two germline ends.

The chain uses TRBV6-5 and TRBJ1-2; D might be TRBD1 (5 bases). The CDR3 is 12 amino acids. The germline gives CDR1 MNHEY, CDR2 SVGAGI. Trimming removed 5 bases from V and 5 bases from J, with 9 bases in between. CDR3 residues: CASSREGYGYTF. The CDR3, as DNA: TGTGCCAGCAGTAGGGAGGGGTATGGCTACACCTTC.

This clone was picked up a small number of times. The chain is built from TRBV6-5 and TRBJ1-1; D is ambiguous. The CDR3 loop spans 16 amino acids. Trimming left V 2 bases short and J 1 base short, with 14 bases between. Germline CDR1 MNHEY, CDR2 SVGAGI. The CDR3 spells CASSYGGRWGNTEAFF. Here the CDR3 DNA reads TGTGCCAGCAGTTACGGCGGGAGGTGGGGGAACACTGAAGCTTTCTTT.

This clone has a handful of counts. The chain carries TRBV7-6 and TRBJ1-1; 10 bases agree with TRBD1. J lost 7 bases, V lost 5 bases, and 10 bases had no gene match. Germline CDR1 reads SGHVS; CDR2 reads FNYEAQ. This CDR3 has 15 residues. The CDR3 is CASSARQGAQGEAFF. DNA of the CDR3: TGTGCCAGCAGCGCCCGACAGGGGGCGCAAGGTGAAGCTTTCTTT.

Details on this clone: A far larger clone lies a single base away; this is likely a read error. The CDR3 is CAWPGLGAEAFF. CDR3 DNA: TGTGCCTGGCCGGGTTTGGGTGCTGAAGCTTTCTTT. The rearrangement uses TRBV30 and TRBJ1-1; no definite D call. Trimming took off 5 bases at V and 6 bases at J, with 13 bases between the two ends. The CDR3 has 12 amino acids. Germline values: CDR1 GTSNPN, CDR2 SVGIG (reference sequence).

This chain links TRBV2 with TRBJ1-1; D unresolved. Germline CDR1 SNHLY, CDR2 FYNNEI. V was cut by 4 bases and J by 4 bases, with 10 bases left in between. This CDR3 spans 13 amino acids. CDR3 amino acids: CASSGLEGTEAFF. CDR3 DNA sequence: TGTGCCAGCAGTGGCCTAGAGGGCACTGAAGCTTTCTTT.

This clone was picked up a small number of times. This chain joins TRBV2 and TRBJ1-1; D possibly corresponds to TRBD1 (5 bases). Germline assignment: CDR1 SNHLY and CDR2 FYNNEI. CDR3 length: 11 amino acids. V gave up 6 bases and J gave up 6 bases, with 8 bases separating them. DNA for the CDR3: TGTGCCAGCAGCGTGACAGCTGAAGCTTTCTTT. This sequence encodes CASSVTAEAFF.

This clone was detected a few times. The J gene is TRBJ1-2, the V gene TRBV18; weak D call: TRBD1 (6 bases). Trimming shortened V by 6 bases and J by 4 bases, and 15 bases separated the two germline ends. The CDR3 is made up of 14 amino acids. CDR1 and CDR2 from the germline V gene are KGHSH and LQKENI. The CDR3 coding sequence is TGTGCCAGCTCCGCAGGGGACGTCGCCTATGGCTACACCTTC. This gives the protein CASSAGDVAYGYTF.

The table lists this clone with a few counts. The chain recombines TRBV6-1 with TRBJ1-2, with D tentatively TRBD1 (6 bases). The CDR3 extends over 14 amino acids. CDR1 and CDR2 from the germline V gene are MNHNS and SASEGT. The V and J ends lost 1 base and 5 bases respectively, with 11 bases between them. This CDR3 reads CASSEDRAEYGYTF. The CDR3 DNA sequence: TGTGCCAGCAGTGAAGACAGGGCGGAATATGGCTACACCTTC.